Given below is one TCR beta chain in context. The data were obtained in a study of tissue T cells after allogeneic stem cell transplantation. The repertoire was sequenced with immunoSEQ multiplex PCR; TCRdb's copy has only in-frame clones and lacks some. The sample has some 7,000 clones, approximately 80% seen once. V was cut by 5 bases and J by 8 bases, with 18 bases left in between. Germline loops: CDR1 MNHEY, CDR2 SMNVEV (reference sequence). The CDR3 has 14 amino acids. The TCR originated in a male patient aged 60 or older with steroid-refractory graft-versus-host disease after an allogeneic stem cell transplant. Part of the T cells may come from the graft donor. The gene calls are TRBV27 and TRBJ1-2; D not resolved. The sequencing here drew on skin, taken at autopsy. The CDR3 nucleotides read TGTGCCAGCAGTCCGACCTCCCGGGTCTTCGGCTACACCTTC. Its protein is CASSPTSRVFGYTF.